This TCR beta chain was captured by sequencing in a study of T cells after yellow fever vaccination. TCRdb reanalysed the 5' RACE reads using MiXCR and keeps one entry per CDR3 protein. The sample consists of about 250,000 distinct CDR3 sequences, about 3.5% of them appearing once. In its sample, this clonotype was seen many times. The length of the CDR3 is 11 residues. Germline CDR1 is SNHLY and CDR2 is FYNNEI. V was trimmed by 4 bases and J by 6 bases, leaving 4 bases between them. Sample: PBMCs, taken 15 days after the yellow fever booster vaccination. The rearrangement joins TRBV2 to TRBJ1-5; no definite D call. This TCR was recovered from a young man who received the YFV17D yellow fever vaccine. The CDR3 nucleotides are TGTGCCAGCAGTGTACGTCAGCCCCAGCATTTT. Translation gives CASSVRQPQHF.